This T cell receptor beta chain was identified in a study of tissue T cells after allogeneic stem cell transplantation. Notes on the study in general: Anatomically similar tissues had similar TCR repertoires within each patient. In patients and mice, blood and spleen missed much of tissue repertoire. Limitations included a small, clinically heterogeneous cohort and limited sampling depth.

The protocol was immunoSEQ multiplex PCR, while the TCRdb copy is restricted to in-frame clones and leaves out a portion. The data show about 7,900 clones, with 46% seen just once and 8.4% held by the top ten. About this clone itself: Its antigen is undetermined. Mouse gene names apply. The CDR3 end is not reached by the read, which stops 1 residue before it; the germline J gene fills it in.

As for time point: mouse harvest day 7 after allogeneic transplant. Each mouse received 10^7 T-cell-depleted marrow cells plus 10^6 splenic CD5+ T cells by tail vein. B6 (H2b) cells into BALB/c (H2d) mice; tissues taken at day 7 or 14. Trimming cost V 5 bases and J 8 bases, with 11 bases left between them. Germline values: CDR1 KGHPV, CDR2 FQNQEV (reference sequence). The CDR3 loop spans 12 amino acids. Source material: gut tissue. The origin of this receptor is a female BALB/c mouse given C57BL/6 T cells with graft-versus-host disease after an allogeneic hematopoietic cell transplant. The genes are TRBV26 and TRBJ2-5; the D gene is possibly TRBD1 (5 bases). CDR3 sequence: CASSSGKRTQYF. Incomplete CDR3 DNA: TGTGCCAGCAGTTCAGGGAAGCGCACCCAGTAC.